This T cell receptor (beta chain) was captured in a study of T-cell reconstitution after alpha-beta-depleted transplantation in children. V was pared by 8 bases and J by 2 bases, with 5 bases between. The V gene's germline CDR1 is KGHSH and CDR2 LQKENI. The CDR3 length is 11 residues. This sample's TCRbeta library carried unique molecular identifier barcodes. TCRdb passed the PCR reads through MiXCR, listing each CDR3 protein once. The sample includes about 270,000 distinct CDR3 sequences, 9.9% of them seen just once. The starting material was PBMCs from the stem cell graft donor, obtained from the stem cell graft. The clonotype comes from a human donor who donated a stem cell graft to a child with SCID. The chain couples TRBV18 to TRBJ2-3; no definite D call. For the CDR3, the DNA is TGTGCCAGCCTCGCCACAGATACGCAGTATTTT. Its translation is CASLATDTQYF.